The rows below give T cell receptor beta chains drawn from one sample of a study of control samples from healthy donors and cancer patients. TCRdb keeps only in-frame clones here, not all; method: immunoSEQ multiplex PCR. The data hold 90,000 to 130,000 clones, with 88% observed a single time. Material: PBMCs. Receptors were obtained from a woman aged 60 to 75 with lung cancer. CDR3s include the opening cysteine and the closing phenylalanine or tryptophan. D genes are given only for firm matches. Size is omitted from some rows. Given values are once, few, many or a class for expanded clones.

D gene: TRBD2
clone size: NA
V gene: TRBV6-2/TRBV6-3
J gene: TRBJ2-1
CDR3 protein: CASSHRGLDGNEQFF
CDR3 DNA: TGTGCCAGCAGTCACCGAGGACTAGACGGCAATGAGCAGTTCTTC

D gene: NA
clone size: NA
V gene: TRBV7-3
J gene: TRBJ1-6
CDR3 protein: CASSYPRSPLHF
CDR3 DNA: TGTGCCAGCAGCTACCCGCGTTCACCCCTCCACTTT

D gene: NA
clone size: NA
V gene: TRBV5-4
J gene: TRBJ1-5
CDR3 protein: CASSLQGPNQPQHF
CDR3 DNA: TGTGCCAGCAGCTTGCAGGGGCCCAATCAGCCCCAGCATTTT

D gene: TRBD1
clone size: NA
V gene: TRBV7-3
J gene: TRBJ2-7
CDR3 protein: CASSSKSSGTGVTYEQYF
CDR3 DNA: TGTGCCAGCAGCTCAAAATCCTCCGGGACAGGGGTGACCTACGAGCAGTACTTC

D gene: NA
clone size: few
V gene: TRBV4-2
J gene: TRBJ1-5
CDR3 protein: CASSPTGYSNQPQHF
CDR3 DNA: TGTGCCAGCAGCCCGACAGGATATAGCAATCAGCCCCAGCATTTT

D gene: NA
clone size: once
V gene: TRBV19
J gene: TRBJ2-3
CDR3 protein: CASSSFSTRSMETDTQYF
CDR3 DNA: TGTGCCAGTAGTTCCTTCTCGACTAGGAGTATGGAAACAGATACGCAGTATTTT

D gene: TRBD1
clone size: NA
V gene: TRBV6-5
J gene: TRBJ1-1
CDR3 protein: CASTRTGGTEAFF
CDR3 DNA: TGTGCCAGCACTCGGACAGGGGGCACTGAAGCTTTCTTT

D gene: NA
clone size: NA
V gene: TRBV6-1
J gene: TRBJ1-1
CDR3 protein: CASSEVGGQEAFF
CDR3 DNA: TGTGCCAGCAGTGAAGTAGGGGGGCAAGAAGCTTTCTTT

D gene: NA
clone size: once
V gene: TRBV4-1
J gene: TRBJ1-1
CDR3 protein: CASSQGRLGGEAFF
CDR3 DNA: TGCGCCAGCAGCCAGGGCCGGTTGGGCGGTGAAGCTTTCTTT

D gene: NA
clone size: NA
V gene: TRBV9
J gene: TRBJ2-1
CDR3 protein: CASSVAYYNEQFF
CDR3 DNA: TGTGCCAGCAGCGTAGCCTACTACAATGAGCAGTTCTTC

D gene: TRBD1
clone size: NA
V gene: TRBV11-3
J gene: TRBJ1-1
CDR3 protein: CASSFDRGGTEAFF
CDR3 DNA: TGTGCCAGCAGCTTCGACAGGGGTGGAACTGAAGCTTTCTTT

D gene: NA
clone size: NA
V gene: TRBV3-1/TRBV3-2
J gene: TRBJ1-4
CDR3 protein: CASSQRGKLFF
CDR3 DNA: TGTGCCAGCAGCCAGAGAGGAAAACTGTTTTTT

D gene: NA
clone size: NA
V gene: TRBV5-6
J gene: TRBJ1-5
CDR3 protein: CASSLRGSVSEPQHF
CDR3 DNA: TGTGCCAGCAGCTTGCGGGGCTCGGTTTCGGAGCCCCAGCATTTT

D gene: TRBD2
clone size: NA
V gene: TRBV28
J gene: TRBJ2-5
CDR3 protein: CASIETSGLRETQYF
CDR3 DNA: TGTGCCAGCATTGAAACTAGCGGCCTCAGGGAGACCCAGTACTTC

D gene: TRBD1
clone size: NA
V gene: TRBV27
J gene: TRBJ1-1
CDR3 protein: CASREYRGTEAFF
CDR3 DNA: TGTGCCAGCAGGGAGTACAGGGGAACTGAAGCTTTCTTT

D gene: TRBD1
clone size: NA
V gene: TRBV7-2
J gene: TRBJ2-7
CDR3 protein: CASRYTGGYDEQYF
CDR3 DNA: TGTGCCAGCAGGTATACAGGGGGTTACGACGAGCAGTACTTC

D gene: NA
clone size: once
V gene: TRBV6-6
J gene: TRBJ2-7
CDR3 protein: CASSYDDRSYGQYF
CDR3 DNA: TGTGCCAGCAGTTACGACGACAGGAGCTACGGGCAGTACTTC

D gene: NA
clone size: NA
V gene: TRBV3-1/TRBV3-2
J gene: TRBJ2-3
CDR3 protein: CASSQGTGGTSDTQYF
CDR3 DNA: TGTGCCAGCAGCCAAGGAACAGGCGGGACCTCAGATACGCAGTATTTT

D gene: NA
clone size: NA
V gene: TRBV15
J gene: TRBJ1-5
CDR3 protein: CATSRDRGSNQPQHF
CDR3 DNA: TGTGCCACCAGCAGAGATCGGGGAAGCAATCAGCCCCAGCATTTT

D gene: TRBD2
clone size: NA
V gene: TRBV2
J gene: TRBJ2-2
CDR3 protein: CASSPSGGRTGELFF
CDR3 DNA: TGTGCCAGCAGCCCTAGCGGGGGGCGCACCGGGGAGCTGTTTTTT

D gene: TRBD2
clone size: NA
V gene: TRBV2
J gene: TRBJ2-3
CDR3 protein: CASSEGLAGTYTQYF
CDR3 DNA: TGTGCCAGCAGTGAGGGACTAGCGGGAACATATACGCAGTATTTT

D gene: TRBD2
clone size: once
V gene: TRBV20-1
J gene: TRBJ2-1
CDR3 protein: CSASALAGGSYNEQFF
CDR3 DNA: TGCAGTGCTAGTGCTCTAGCGGGAGGGTCCTACAATGAGCAGTTCTTC

D gene: TRBD1
clone size: NA
V gene: TRBV30
J gene: TRBJ1-5
CDR3 protein: CAWSHRGNQPQHF
CDR3 DNA: TGTGCCTGGAGCCACAGGGGAAATCAGCCCCAGCATTTT

D gene: NA
clone size: NA
V gene: TRBV6-1
J gene: TRBJ1-1
CDR3 protein: CASSEARGSTEAFF
CDR3 DNA: TGTGCCAGCAGTGAAGCAAGGGGGAGCACTGAAGCTTTCTTT

D gene: TRBD1
clone size: once
V gene: TRBV5-4
J gene: TRBJ1-2
CDR3 protein: CASSSTGPYGYTF
CDR3 DNA: TGTGCCAGCAGCTCGACAGGGCCCTATGGCTACACCTTC

D gene: NA
clone size: once
V gene: TRBV9
J gene: TRBJ1-3
CDR3 protein: CASSVGSGSGNTIYF
CDR3 DNA: TGTGCCAGCAGCGTAGGTAGTGGCTCTGGAAACACCATATATTTT

D gene: NA
clone size: NA
V gene: TRBV2
J gene: TRBJ1-2
CDR3 protein: CARRQVDYGYTF
CDR3 DNA: TGTGCCAGGAGACAGGTAGACTATGGCTACACCTTC

D gene: TRBD1
clone size: NA
V gene: TRBV4-1
J gene: TRBJ1-2
CDR3 protein: CASSQPTGRRGYGYTF
CDR3 DNA: TGCGCCAGCAGCCAACCGACAGGGCGCCGTGGCTATGGCTACACCTTC

D gene: TRBD2
clone size: NA
V gene: TRBV3-1/TRBV3-2
J gene: TRBJ2-7
CDR3 protein: CASSQTSGGGVYF
CDR3 DNA: TGTGCCAGCAGCCAGACTAGCGGGGGGGGTGTTTACTTC

D gene: TRBD1
clone size: NA
V gene: TRBV6-4
J gene: TRBJ1-5
CDR3 protein: CASGTGEGQPQHF
CDR3 DNA: TGTGCCAGTGGGACAGGGGAAGGTCAGCCCCAGCATTTT

D gene: NA
clone size: once
V gene: TRBV5-4
J gene: TRBJ1-3
CDR3 protein: CASSLGPVYSGNTIYF
CDR3 DNA: TGTGCCAGCAGCTTGGGTCCGGTCTACTCTGGAAACACCATATATTTT

D gene: NA
clone size: NA
V gene: TRBV3-1/TRBV3-2
J gene: TRBJ2-1
CDR3 protein: CASSQARVLSYNEQFF
CDR3 DNA: TGTGCCAGCAGCCAAGCCAGGGTCCTGTCCTACAATGAGCAGTTCTTC

D gene: TRBD1
clone size: few
V gene: TRBV9
J gene: TRBJ2-1
CDR3 protein: CASSQGQGIVYEQFF
CDR3 DNA: TGTGCCAGCAGCCAGGGACAGGGTATCGTATATGAGCAGTTCTTC

D gene: NA
clone size: NA
V gene: TRBV27
J gene: TRBJ1-6
CDR3 protein: CASSLRESRGAPLHF
CDR3 DNA: TGTGCCAGCAGTTTACGGGAGTCAAGGGGGGCACCCCTCCACTTT

D gene: TRBD1
clone size: NA
V gene: TRBV4-2
J gene: TRBJ1-3
CDR3 protein: CASSQDLPGGSSGNTIYF
CDR3 DNA: TGTGCCAGCAGCCAAGACCTCCCAGGGGGAAGCTCTGGAAACACCATATATTTT

D gene: NA
clone size: NA
V gene: TRBV25-1
J gene: TRBJ1-3
CDR3 protein: CASSELRGDSGNTIYF
CDR3 DNA: TGTGCCAGCAGTGAATTACGGGGGGACTCTGGAAACACCATATATTTT

D gene: TRBD2
clone size: NA
V gene: TRBV5-8
J gene: TRBJ2-1
CDR3 protein: CASSLGLAGISYNEQFF
CDR3 DNA: TGTGCCAGCAGCTTGGGACTAGCGGGTATCTCCTACAATGAGCAGTTCTTC

D gene: TRBD1
clone size: NA
V gene: TRBV30
J gene: TRBJ1-5
CDR3 protein: CAWSYRGNNQPQHF
CDR3 DNA: TGTGCCTGGAGCTACAGGGGGAATAATCAGCCCCAGCATTTT

D gene: TRBD2
clone size: NA
V gene: TRBV18
J gene: TRBJ2-1
CDR3 protein: CASSPQAGEHNEQFF
CDR3 DNA: TGTGCCAGCTCACCACAGGCGGGGGAACACAATGAGCAGTTCTTC

D gene: TRBD1
clone size: NA
V gene: TRBV5-6
J gene: TRBJ2-2
CDR3 protein: CASSLGRQGRDTGELFF
CDR3 DNA: TGTGCCAGCAGCTTGGGGAGACAGGGAAGGGACACCGGGGAGCTGTTTTTT

D gene: TRBD1
clone size: NA
V gene: TRBV27
J gene: TRBJ2-5
CDR3 protein: CASSPGTGVQETQYF
CDR3 DNA: TGTGCCAGCAGTCCCGGGACAGGCGTGCAAGAGACCCAGTACTTC

D gene: NA
clone size: NA
V gene: TRBV9
J gene: TRBJ2-2
CDR3 protein: CASSVAITHTGELFF
CDR3 DNA: TGTGCCAGCAGCGTAGCTATTACACACACCGGGGAGCTGTTTTTT

D gene: TRBD1
clone size: NA
V gene: TRBV6-4
J gene: TRBJ2-1
CDR3 protein: CASSVTGANEQFF
CDR3 DNA: TGTGCCAGCAGTGTTACAGGGGCCAATGAGCAGTTCTTC

D gene: TRBD1
clone size: NA
V gene: TRBV29-1
J gene: TRBJ1-1
CDR3 protein: CSVVDRGQDTEAFF
CDR3 DNA: TGCAGCGTCGTGGACAGGGGGCAAGACACTGAAGCTTTCTTT

D gene: NA
clone size: NA
V gene: TRBV9
J gene: TRBJ1-4
CDR3 protein: CASSVGGGEKLFF
CDR3 DNA: TGTGCCAGCAGCGTAGGTGGAGGAGAAAAACTGTTTTTT

D gene: NA
clone size: NA
V gene: TRBV11-2
J gene: TRBJ2-3
CDR3 protein: CASSLEGLSVSDTQYF
CDR3 DNA: TGTGCCAGCAGCTTAGAAGGCCTGAGTGTATCGGATACGCAGTATTTT

D gene: TRBD2
clone size: NA
V gene: TRBV11-2
J gene: TRBJ2-1
CDR3 protein: CASSLTRLAGALLYNEQFF
CDR3 DNA: TGTGCCAGCAGCTTAACCCGACTAGCGGGGGCCCTTTTATACAATGAGCAGTTCTTC

D gene: TRBD2
clone size: NA
V gene: TRBV13
J gene: TRBJ2-5
CDR3 protein: CASSQSGGRETQYF
CDR3 DNA: TGTGCCAGCAGCCAGTCGGGCGGGAGGGAGACCCAGTACTTC

D gene: TRBD2
clone size: NA
V gene: TRBV24-1
J gene: TRBJ2-7
CDR3 protein: CATSGGRDLGEQYF
CDR3 DNA: TGTGCCACCAGTGGAGGGAGGGATTTAGGCGAGCAGTACTTC

D gene: TRBD2
clone size: NA
V gene: TRBV6-5
J gene: TRBJ2-5
CDR3 protein: CASSTSGGSGETQYF
CDR3 DNA: TGTGCCAGCAGTACCTCAGGCGGGAGCGGGGAGACCCAGTACTTC

D gene: TRBD1
clone size: NA
V gene: TRBV7-6
J gene: TRBJ2-4
CDR3 protein: CASSLDRDLAKNIQYF
CDR3 DNA: TGTGCCAGCAGCCTTGACAGGGACCTAGCCAAAAACATTCAGTACTTC

D gene: NA
clone size: NA
V gene: TRBV5-1
J gene: TRBJ1-1
CDR3 protein: CASRAQDLNTEAFF
CDR3 DNA: TGCGCCAGCAGGGCGCAGGACCTAAACACTGAAGCTTTCTTT

D gene: TRBD1
clone size: NA
V gene: TRBV11-3
J gene: TRBJ2-1
CDR3 protein: CASSSMGQLGEQFF
CDR3 DNA: TGTGCCAGCAGCTCCATGGGACAGCTAGGTGAGCAGTTCTTC

D gene: NA
clone size: NA
V gene: TRBV7-7
J gene: TRBJ1-3
CDR3 protein: CASSLGSGLSSGNTIYF
CDR3 DNA: TGTGCTAGCAGCTTAGGTAGCGGACTGAGCTCTGGAAACACCATATATTTT

D gene: TRBD1
clone size: once
V gene: TRBV15
J gene: TRBJ1-2
CDR3 protein: CATSRDPGQGYGYTF
CDR3 DNA: TGTGCCACCAGCAGAGATCCGGGACAGGGCTATGGCTACACCTTC

D gene: TRBD2
clone size: NA
V gene: TRBV6-5
J gene: TRBJ2-2
CDR3 protein: CASTASGSSTGELFF
CDR3 DNA: TGTGCCAGCACTGCTAGCGGGAGTAGCACCGGGGAGCTGTTTTTT

D gene: NA
clone size: NA
V gene: TRBV5-1
J gene: TRBJ2-1
CDR3 protein: CASTVSGYEQFF
CDR3 DNA: TGCGCCAGCACGGTTTCCGGCTATGAGCAGTTCTTC

D gene: TRBD1
clone size: NA
V gene: TRBV18
J gene: TRBJ2-7
CDR3 protein: CASSPGQGDNEQYF
CDR3 DNA: TGTGCCAGCTCACCGGGACAGGGGGACAACGAGCAGTACTTC